A single TCR beta chain is shown here with its context. Original processing notes: Amplification of reference gene primers provided the estimated nucleated cell counts. TCRdb's table, derived via immunoSEQ multiplex PCR, lists solely in-frame clones and lacks some. The DNA gave D and trimming, while V, J and clone size come from that table. This table has about 180,000 clones, approximately 80% appearing once. From germline, CDR1 is LNHDA and CDR2 SQIVND (reference sequence). The CDR3 extends over 14 amino acids. The V end was cut by 7 bases, the J end by 0 bases, with 12 bases between. The sample comes from a study of blood T cell repertoires in COVID-19.

Sequences were obtained from peripheral blood. This chain joins TRBV19 and TRBJ1-2; D not certain. The clonotype originates from a woman aged 40 to 50 with COVID-19, enrolled during active disease. The CDR3 DNA sequence: TGTGCCAGTACGGTGCGTCTAGCTAACTATGGCTACACCTTC. Its protein product is CASTVRLANYGYTF.